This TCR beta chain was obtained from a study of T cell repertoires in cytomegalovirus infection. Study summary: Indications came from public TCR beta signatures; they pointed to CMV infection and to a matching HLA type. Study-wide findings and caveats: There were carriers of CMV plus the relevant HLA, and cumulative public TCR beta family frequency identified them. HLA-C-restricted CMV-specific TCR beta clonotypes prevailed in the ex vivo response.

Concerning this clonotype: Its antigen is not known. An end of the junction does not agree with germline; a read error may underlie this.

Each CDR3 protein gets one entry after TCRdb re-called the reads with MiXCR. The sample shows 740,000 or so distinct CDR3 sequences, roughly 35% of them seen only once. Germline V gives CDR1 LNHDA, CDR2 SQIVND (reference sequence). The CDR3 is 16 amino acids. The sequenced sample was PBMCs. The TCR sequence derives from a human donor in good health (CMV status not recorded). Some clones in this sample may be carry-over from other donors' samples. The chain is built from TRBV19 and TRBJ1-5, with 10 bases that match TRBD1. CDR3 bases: TGTGCCAGTAGTTTTCGGGGACAGGGGCGCAATCAGCCCCCGCATTTT. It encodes CASSFRGQGRNQPPHF. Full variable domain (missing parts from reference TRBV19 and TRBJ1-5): DGGITQSPKYLFRKEGQNVTLSCEQNLNHDAMYWYRQDPGQGLRLIYYSQIVNDFQKGDIAEGYSVSREKKESFPLTVTSAQKNPTAFYLCASSFRGQGRNQPPHFGDGTRLSIL.